Each of the 29 T cell receptor beta chains below was sequenced from the same sample in a study of glioma-infiltrating T cells after dendritic cell vaccination (dated by TCRdb to between 2015 and 2016). The library came from the immunoSEQ multiplex PCR assay. Entries here come from immuneACCESS through TCRdb and include only in-frame sequences with V and J called. Some clones fail to appear in such tables; in the studies checked, an unresolved V gene covers under half of the shortfall, and the cause of the remainder is unknown. The sample data list over 80,000 clones, and roughly 90% of these were observed just once. The ten largest clonotypes hold approximately 2.9% of the sample. This specimen consisted of blood, obtained before dendritic cell vaccination. Receptors were obtained from a human donor with glioblastoma.

The chain carries TRBV5-4 and TRBJ2-7; 7 bases are a match to TRBD1. This CDR3 has 14 residues. Germline CDR1 reads SGHNT; CDR2 reads YYREEE (reference sequence). Losses at the gene ends were 2 bases for V and 4 bases for J; bases not matched to a gene: 6. CDR3 nucleotide sequence: TGTGCCAGCAGCTTAGGGACAGATGTGTACGAGCAGTACTTC. Its translation is CASSLGTDVYEQYF.

Only one count was recorded for this clone. The chain carries TRBV7-9 and TRBJ2-7; a possible D gene is TRBD2 (5 bases). Germline V gene data show CDR1 as SEHNR and CDR2 as FQNEAQ (reference sequence). Trimming cost V 1 base and J 1 base, with 8 bases left between them. This CDR3 has 14 residues. Written as DNA, the CDR3 is TGTGCCAGCAGCTTAGGGGAGCAATCCTACGAGCAGTACTTC. Translating it yields CASSLGEQSYEQYF.

This clone occurred once. The CDR3 here is CASSIDPDTTGELFF. CDR3 nucleotide sequence: TGTGCCAGTAGTATAGATCCGGACACCACCGGGGAGCTGTTTTTT. The genes are TRBV19 and TRBJ2-2; D perhaps matches TRBD1 (5 bases). Between the trimmed V and J ends, which lost 0 bases and 4 bases, there was a span of 9 bases. Germline values: CDR1 LNHDA, CDR2 SQIVND (reference sequence). CDR3 length: 15 amino acids.

V usage is TRBV5-8 and J usage is TRBJ2-7; D is ambiguous. The CDR3 has 15 residues. The germline V gene encodes CDR1 SGHTS and CDR2 YDEGEE. Trimming removed 0 bases from V and 0 bases from J, with 10 bases in between. The CDR3 sequence is CASSLVAGYSYEQYF. The DNA for the CDR3 is TGTGCCAGCAGCTTGGTCGCAGGATACTCCTACGAGCAGTACTTC. Supplemented by reference TRBV5-8 and TRBJ2-7, the full variable domain reads EAGVTQSPTHLIKTRGQQATLRCSPISGHTSVYWYQQALGLGLQFLLWYDEGEERNRGNFPPRFSGRQFPNYSSELNVNALELEDSALYLCASSLVAGYSYEQYFGPGTRLTVT.

The gene calls are TRBV18 and TRBJ1-2; tentatively, D is TRBD1 (5 bases). Trimming took 3 bases from V and 1 from J, leaving 6 bases between them. Germline CDR1 reads KGHSH; CDR2 reads LQKENI. The CDR3 spans 13 residues. In DNA, the CDR3 is TGTGCCAGCTCACCGGACAATAACTATGGCTACACCTTC. It codes for CASSPDNNYGYTF.

The chain recombines TRBV5-4 with TRBJ2-2; 9 positions match TRBD1. CDR3 length equals 15 residues. The junction had 2 bases not matched to a gene; V was cut back by 3 bases and J by 2 bases. The germline V gene encodes CDR1 SGHNT and CDR2 YYREEE (reference sequence). The CDR3 protein is CASSSGQGNTGELFF. CDR3 sequence (DNA): TGTGCCAGCAGCTCGGGACAGGGTAACACCGGGGAGCTGTTTTTT.

In its sample, this clone was seen a few times. The rearrangement uses TRBV4-1 and TRBJ2-7; TRBD2 matches at 10 bases. The germline V gene encodes CDR1 MGHRA and CDR2 YSYEKL. This CDR3 spans 15 amino acids. V lost 0 bases, J lost 6 bases, and 5 bases stayed unmatched. The DNA for the CDR3 is TGCGCCAGCAGCCAAGAGAGCGGGGGGGCCTTCGAGCAGTACTTC. Residues: CASSQESGGAFEQYF.

The chain combines TRBV25-1 with TRBJ1-1; 9 bases match TRBD1. The V gene's germline CDR1 is MGHDK and CDR2 SYGVNS. The CDR3 length is 13 residues. Germline trimming cut 8 bases from V and 4 bases from J; bases unmatched to any gene: 5. CDR3 sequence: CASGDRVSTEAFF. The CDR3 DNA reads TGTGCCAGCGGGGACAGGGTCAGCACTGAAGCTTTCTTT.

V usage is TRBV5-1 and J usage is TRBJ1-1, with D uncertain. Germline V gene lookup returns CDR1 SGHRS and CDR2 YFSETQ. CDR3 length: 15 amino acids. The V end lost 4 bases, the J end lost 2 bases, and 15 bases lay between the germline ends. The CDR3 bases are TGCGCCAGCAGCCCAGAATTGGGCCCTAACACTGAAGCTTTCTTT. Protein product: CASSPELGPNTEAFF.

The J gene is TRBJ1-2, the V gene TRBV19; D is possibly TRBD1 (6 bases). CDR1 LNHDA and CDR2 SQIVND come from the germline V gene (reference sequence). Between the trimmed V and J ends, which lost 3 bases and 1 base, there was a span of 15 bases. The CDR3 runs to 16 residues. In DNA form, the CDR3 reads TGTGCCAGTAGTATCCGGACAGAATTACGTAACTATGGCTACACCTTC. It translates to CASSIRTELRNYGYTF.

The V gene is TRBV6-1, the J gene TRBJ2-5, with D perhaps matching TRBD2 (5 bases). The assigned J gene may be wrong: the sequence end matches TRBJ2-7 better. The CDR3 loop spans 11 amino acids. The germline V gene encodes CDR1 MNHNS and CDR2 SASEGT. In nucleotides, the CDR3 is TGTGCCAGCAGTGGAGGGTACGAGCAGTACTTC. Translated, it gives CASSGGYEQYF.

The chain links TRBV2 to TRBJ2-7; a possible D gene is TRBD2 (5 bases). The CDR3 sequence is 13 residues long. The ends were cut back, 6 bases at V and 3 bases at J, with 12 bases in the middle. CDR1 and CDR2 (germline): SNHLY, FYNNEI. The CDR3 loop is CASRDGGNYEQYF. CDR3 coding DNA: TGTGCCAGCAGAGACGGAGGTAACTACGAGCAGTACTTC.

The chain combines TRBV9 with TRBJ1-3; 8 nucleotides match TRBD1. CDR1 SGDLS and CDR2 YYNGEE come from the germline V gene. The CDR3 extends over 13 amino acids. After removal of 5 bases from V and 8 bases from J, the junction contained 6 bases not matched to a gene. CDR3 coding DNA: TGTGCCAGCAGAGGGACAGGCGAGGACACCATATATTTT. Its translation is CASRGTGEDTIYF.

For the CDR3, the DNA is TGCGCCAGCAGCCTCCAGGGCAGGTCAACTAATGAAAAACTGTTTTTT. Translated: CASSLQGRSTNEKLFF. The V call is TRBV4-1, the J call TRBJ1-4, with D possibly being TRBD1 (5 bases). In germline, CDR1 is MGHRA, CDR2 YSYEKL. Trimming removed 4 bases at V and 0 bases at J, with 12 bases between. The CDR3 spans 16 residues.

This chain joins TRBV19 and TRBJ1-6; 7 positions match TRBD1. Germline-derived CDR1 and CDR2 are LNHDA and SQIVND (reference sequence). This CDR3 has 13 residues. After removal of 5 bases from V and 8 bases from J, the junction contained 3 bases not matched to a gene. For the CDR3, the DNA is TGTGCCAGTAGTGGCACAGGGGATTCACCCCTCCACTTT. It translates to CASSGTGDSPLHF.

This chain joins TRBV11-3 and TRBJ1-4; D not resolved. CDR1 is SGHNT, CDR2 YENEEA, per germline. CDR3 size: 15 residues. V was trimmed by 3 bases and J by 2 bases, leaving 10 bases between them. The CDR3 DNA reads as TGTGCCAGCAGCTTCAGATCCGGGACTAATGAAAAACTGTTTTTT. Translated: CASSFRSGTNEKLFF.

The table lists this clone with a count of one. The gene calls are TRBV2 and TRBJ1-2, with 7 bases fitting TRBD1. Trimming cost V 11 bases and J 6 bases; bases outside gene matches: 6. The CDR3 consists of 11 residues. Germline lookup yields CDR1 SNHLY and CDR2 FYNNEI. In nucleotides, the CDR3 is TGTGCCGAGTACAGGGGCCATGGCTACACCTTC. It specifies CAEYRGHGYTF.

This chain links TRBV5-1 with TRBJ1-1; 8 bases are a match to TRBD1. Germline V CDR1 and CDR2: SGHRS, YFSETQ. With 2 bases clipped from V and 0 bases from J, the junction kept 3 bases outside the gene matches. The CDR3 runs to 15 residues. The CDR3 coding sequence is TGCGCCAGCAGCTTAAGACAGGGGTTGAACACTGAAGCTTTCTTT. Its protein product is CASSLRQGLNTEAFF.

This clone occurred once. The gene calls are TRBV2 and TRBJ1-4; a possible D gene is TRBD1 (6 bases). Trimming pared 6 bases from V and 14 bases from J, leaving 16 bases between. The CDR3 is 12 residues long. Germline CDR1 is SNHLY and CDR2 is FYNNEI. The CDR3 is CASRRTARILFF. The CDR3 DNA is TGTGCCAGCAGACGGACAGCCCGTATTCTGTTTTTT. Combining the CDR3 with reference TRBV2 and TRBJ1-4 gives the whole variable domain EPEVTQTPSHQVTQMGQEVILRCVPISNHLYFYWYRQILGQKVEFLVSFYNNEISEKSEIFDDQFSVERPDGSNFTLKIRSTKLEDSAMYFCASRRTARILFFGSGTQLSVL.

The CDR3, as DNA: TGTGCCAGCAGTGGACAGGGGGGGGGTAGGGAAAAACTGTTTTTT. Translation: CASSGQGGGREKLFF. J is TRBJ1-4 and V is TRBV6-1, with 9 nucleotides matching TRBD1. The germline V gene has CDR1 MNHNS and CDR2 SASEGT. This CDR3 has 15 amino acids. V shed 4 bases, J shed 8 bases, and the junction held 8 bases outside the gene matches.

This chain connects TRBV19 to TRBJ2-1; 7 bases are a match to TRBD2. CDR1 and CDR2 from the germline V gene are LNHDA and SQIVND (reference sequence). J lost 4 bases, V lost 9 bases, and 3 bases had no gene match. The length of the CDR3 is 12 residues. Here the CDR3 reads CASQGGYNEQFF. In DNA, the CDR3 is TGTGCCAGCCAGGGAGGGTACAATGAGCAGTTCTTC.

The rearrangement joins TRBV11-3 to TRBJ1-1, with D hard to call. The CDR3 has 13 amino acids. V dropped 2 bases and J dropped 5 bases, with 9 bases sitting between them. Germline-derived CDR1 and CDR2 are SGHNT and YENEEA. CDR3 coding DNA: TGTGCCAGCAGCTTAACAAGGGAGACTGAAGCTTTCTTT. It translates to CASSLTRETEAFF.

The chain joins TRBV10-3 to TRBJ2-5; 8 bases line up with TRBD2. This CDR3 region has 15 residues. V lost 0 bases and J lost 1; bases outside the gene matches: 1. Looked up from germline, CDR1 is ENHRY and CDR2 is SYGVKD. CDR3 sequence reads: CAISESTSGQETQYF. The CDR3 DNA is TGTGCCATCAGTGAGTCCACTAGCGGCCAAGAGACCCAGTACTTC.

V usage is TRBV29-1 and J usage is TRBJ2-7; tentatively, D is TRBD2 (6 bases). Germline assignment: CDR1 SQVTM and CDR2 ANQGSEA. Trimming shortened V by 4 bases and J by 6 bases, and 10 bases separated the two germline ends. The CDR3 is made up of 11 amino acids. The CDR3 reads CSVAPGGEQYF. CDR3 nucleotide sequence: TGCAGCGTTGCTCCCGGGGGCGAGCAGTACTTC.

The chain has TRBV6-5 and TRBJ2-7, with a weak D call TRBD2 (6 bases). The CDR3 contains 12 residues. Germline V CDR1 and CDR2: MNHEY, SVGAGI. Trimming shortened V by 6 bases and J by 5 bases, and 11 bases separated the two germline ends. Written as DNA, the CDR3 is TGTGCCAGCAGCTCGGCGGGGAACGAGCAGTACTTC. Protein sequence: CASSSAGNEQYF.

The V call is TRBV5-1, the J call TRBJ1-1, with 11 bases that match TRBD1. The J segment lost 0 bases and the V segment lost 2 bases, leaving 6 bases of the junction unmatched. This CDR3 is built from 17 residues. Germline lookup yields CDR1 SGHRS and CDR2 YFSETQ. The CDR3 bases are TGCGCCAGCAGCTTAGGGACAGGGGGAAGGATGAACACTGAAGCTTTCTTT. It codes for CASSLGTGGRMNTEAFF.

The rearrangement links TRBV7-9 to TRBJ1-3; D ambiguous. The CDR3 is 12 residues long. Germline lookup yields CDR1 SEHNR and CDR2 FQNEAQ (reference sequence). V lost 5 bases to trimming and J lost 4 bases, with 6 bases between them. CDR3 in amino acids: CASSPGGNTIYF. The DNA for the CDR3 is TGTGCCAGCAGCCCAGGCGGAAACACCATATATTTT.

CDR3 protein: CASRETQGLGETQYF. In DNA form, the CDR3 reads TGTGCCAGCAGGGAAACTCAGGGGCTCGGAGAGACCCAGTACTTC. The chain links TRBV7-8 to TRBJ2-5, with D perhaps TRBD1 (6 bases). Per germline, CDR1 SGHVS and CDR2 FQNEAQ. This CDR3 has 15 residues. With 6 bases removed from V and 4 bases from J, the gap between germline ends came to 18 bases.

This clone was seen just once. This rearrangement joins TRBV18 to TRBJ2-3, with TRBD2 matching 10 bases. CDR1 and CDR2 (germline): KGHSH, LQKENI. This CDR3 is built from 18 residues. Losses at the gene ends were 2 bases for V and 3 bases for J; bases not matched to a gene: 11. CDR3 residues: CASSPEVASGRLTDTQYF. The CDR3 DNA follows: TGTGCCAGCTCACCAGAGGTGGCTAGCGGGAGATTGACAGATACGCAGTATTTT.